The T cell receptor beta chain under discussion was sequenced for a study of T cell responses to AZD1222 COVID-19 vaccine. The study, taken as a whole, reports: The sample set comprised mostly white British donors with more females, and clonal diversity was possibly underestimated. Close to half of spike-specific TCRs reportedly recognize unmutated variant regions. Rises in breadth and depth of Spike-specific TCRs came after two AZD1222 doses.

V lost 8 bases and J 6 bases, leaving 14 bases between the germline ends. Per the germline V gene, CDR1 is LNHNV and CDR2 is YYDKDF (reference sequence). The CDR3 runs to 13 residues. About this clone itself: No antigen is known for it.

TCRdb keeps only in-frame clones here, not all; method: immunoSEQ multiplex PCR. Among about 130,000 clones listed, approximately 85% were seen once. The chain is built from TRBV15 and TRBJ2-1; either TRBD1 or TRBD2 may supply D (5 bases each). The starting material was peripheral blood, obtained 28 days after the second AZD1222 dose. This TCR came from an adult who received the AZD1222 COVID-19 vaccine. The CDR3 here is CATGQGVSNEQFF. The CDR3 DNA sequence: TGTGCCACCGGCCAGGGAGTGAGCAATGAGCAGTTCTTC.